Below are 26 T cell receptor beta chains sequenced from a single sample in a study of blood T cell repertoires in COVID-19. Clones were sequenced by immunoSEQ multiplex PCR, and TCRdb holds only the in-frame ones, with some missing. The sample includes about 190,000 clones, around 78% of them seen just once. The specimen sequenced was peripheral blood. The receptors originated from a woman aged 80 or over with active or convalescent COVID-19.

This clone occurred a few times. The chain couples TRBV15 to TRBJ2-3; 12 nucleotides align to TRBD2. The CDR3 extends over 18 amino acids. Per the germline V gene, CDR1 is LNHNV and CDR2 is YYDKDF (reference sequence). The V segment lost 3 bases and the J segment 0 bases; nucleotides outside the gene matches: 7. Here the CDR3 reads CATSRLLAGGYSTDTQYF. The CDR3 DNA reads as TGTGCCACCAGCAGGTTACTAGCGGGGGGCTATAGCACAGATACGCAGTATTTT.

The rearrangement uses TRBV18 and TRBJ2-2, with TRBD1 matching 8 bases. The germline V gene has CDR1 KGHSH and CDR2 LQKENI. J was trimmed by 6 bases and V by 3 bases; bases with no gene match: 6. The CDR3 loop spans 15 amino acids. The DNA for the CDR3 is TGTGCCAGCTCACCCCCGGAGACAGGGGCCGGGGAGCTGTTTTTT. Its protein is CASSPPETGAGELFF.

The genes are TRBV5-1 and TRBJ1-3; D remains unclear. With 0 bases removed from V and 2 bases from J, the gap between germline ends came to 6 bases. The CDR3 is made up of 14 amino acids. CDR1 and CDR2 from the germline V gene are SGHRS and YFSETQ. CDR3 bases: TGCGCCAGCAGCTTGGACAGCCCTGGAAACACCATATATTTT. This gives the protein CASSLDSPGNTIYF.

The chain employs TRBV9 and TRBJ2-2; a weak D match, TRBD1 (6 bases). This CDR3 comprises 16 residues. V lost 3 bases, J lost 3 bases, and 15 bases lay in between. CDR1 and CDR2 from the germline V gene are SGDLS and YYNGEE. The CDR3 region has the DNA TGTGCCAGCAGCGGAGGAGTTCCAGGGGACACCGGGGAGCTGTTTTTT. Amino acid sequence: CASSGGVPGDTGELFF.

This chain uses TRBV5-4 with TRBJ1-4, with TRBD1 matching 10 bases. With 4 bases clipped from V and 0 bases from J, the junction kept 6 bases outside the gene matches. Germline V CDR1 and CDR2: SGHNT, YYREEE (reference sequence). This CDR3 contains 17 residues. The CDR3 loop is CASSKGTGASTNEKLFF. The CDR3 DNA sequence: TGTGCCAGCAGCAAAGGGACAGGGGCTTCAACTAATGAAAAACTGTTTTTT.

The CDR3 loop reads CASRIGQASNSPLHF. The CDR3 DNA is TGCGCCAGCAGAATAGGACAGGCGAGTAATTCACCCCTCCACTTT. The chain combines TRBV10-2 with TRBJ1-6; 7 bases are a match to TRBD1. The CDR3 contains 15 residues. The germline V gene has CDR1 WSHSY and CDR2 SAAADI. V trimming: 6 bases; J trimming: 6 bases; junction bases outside the gene matches: 8.

The rearrangement joins TRBV5-1 to TRBJ1-4, with 11 nucleotides matching TRBD1. This CDR3 region has 14 residues. CDR1 is SGHRS and CDR2 is YFSETQ in the germline V gene. With 3 bases clipped from V and 8 bases from J, the junction kept 3 bases outside the gene matches. CDR3 DNA sequence: TGCGCCAGCAGCTCGGGACAGGGGGAGGAAAAACTGTTTTTT. This encodes CASSSGQGEEKLFF. The complete variable domain, with remaining parts taken from reference TRBV5-1 and TRBJ1-4, reads KAGVTQTPRYLIKTRGQQVTLSCSPISGHRSVSWYQQTPGQGLQFLFEYFSETQRNKGNFPGRFSGRQFSNSRSEMNVSTLELGDSALYLCASSSGQGEEKLFFGSGTQLSVL.

V usage is TRBV7-9 and J usage is TRBJ2-3; D possibly corresponds to TRBD2 (6 bases). This CDR3 contains 14 residues. Germline V gene lookup returns CDR1 SEHNR and CDR2 FQNEAQ (reference sequence). V was cut by 1 base and J by 4 bases, with 9 bases left in between. CDR3 bases: TGTGCCAGCAGCTTAGTGGGAGGCGCAGATACGCAGTATTTT. Translated: CASSLVGGADTQYF.

The rearrangement links TRBV28 to TRBJ1-3, with unresolved D. The CDR3 totals 15 residues. Trimming pared 5 bases from V and 2 bases from J, leaving 13 bases between. Looked up from germline, CDR1 is MDHEN and CDR2 is SYDVKM. The CDR3 sequence is CASSAAQLAGNTIYF. Written as DNA, the CDR3 is TGTGCCAGCAGTGCTGCACAGCTCGCTGGAAACACCATATATTTT.

This clone has a single count. The J gene is TRBJ2-3, the V gene TRBV6-5; 8 bases agree with TRBD2. From germline, CDR1 is MNHEY and CDR2 SVGAGI. Trimming cost V 6 bases and J 0 bases; bases outside gene matches: 2. The CDR3 has 14 amino acids. The CDR3 DNA follows: TGTGCCAGCAGAAGCGGGGGAAGCACAGATACGCAGTATTTT. This encodes CASRSGGSTDTQYF.

The rearrangement joins TRBV9 to TRBJ2-7; D is perhaps TRBD2 (5 bases). With 2 bases removed from V and 5 bases from J, the gap between germline ends came to 20 bases. CDR3 length: 16 amino acids. From germline, CDR1 is SGDLS and CDR2 YYNGEE. CDR3 protein: CASSVGRAARSHEQYF. CDR3 DNA sequence: TGTGCCAGCAGCGTTGGGCGGGCAGCAAGATCCCACGAGCAGTACTTC.

The J gene is TRBJ2-1, the V gene TRBV5-1; D unclear. The CDR3 consists of 12 residues. In germline, CDR1 is SGHRS, CDR2 YFSETQ. With 4 bases removed from V and 6 bases from J, the gap between germline ends came to 8 bases. The CDR3: CASSLSGNEQFF. In DNA form, the CDR3 reads TGCGCCAGCAGCCTCTCGGGCAATGAGCAGTTCTTC.

The chain employs TRBV7-2 and TRBJ2-7, with D tentatively TRBD2 (5 bases). V gave up 5 bases and J gave up 2 bases, with 16 bases separating them. The V gene's germline CDR1 is SGHTA and CDR2 FQGNSA. The length of the CDR3 is 15 residues. As DNA, the CDR3 is TGTGCCAGCAGCCCCAAGCGGTCGGGAACCTACGAGCAGTACTTC. Amino acids: CASSPKRSGTYEQYF.

In this sample, this clone turned up once. One junction end disagrees with the germline gene, perhaps due to a read error. This chain uses TRBV7-7 with TRBJ2-5, with unresolved D. The CDR3 has 15 residues. Looked up from germline, CDR1 is SSHAT and CDR2 is FNYEAQ (reference sequence). The CDR3 here is CASSLGINGQETQYF. The CDR3 DNA is TGTGCTAGCAGCTTAGGAATAAACGGCCAAGAGACCCAGTACTTC.

This chain joins TRBV6-1 and TRBJ2-5, with TRBD2 as a possible D gene (6 bases). Between the trimmed V and J ends, which lost 3 bases and 4 bases, there was a span of 15 bases. CDR3 size: 15 residues. CDR1 and CDR2 from the germline V gene are MNHNS and SASEGT. This CDR3 reads CASSDNGGGLETQYF. In DNA form, the CDR3 reads TGTGCCAGCAGTGATAACGGGGGTGGTTTAGAGACCCAGTACTTC.

This clone has just one count. The V and J genes are TRBV28 and TRBJ2-7; possible D gene TRBD2, 7 bases. Germline values: CDR1 MDHEN, CDR2 SYDVKM. Trimming cost V 2 bases and J 0 bases, with 11 bases left between them. The CDR3 is made up of 15 amino acids. CDR3 sequence: CASSLAGASSYEQYF. In DNA form, the CDR3 reads TGTGCCAGCAGTTTAGCGGGGGCGAGCTCCTACGAGCAGTACTTC.

The V gene is TRBV5-1, the J gene TRBJ2-3, with D possibly being TRBD2 (5 bases). Germline CDR1 is SGHRS and CDR2 is YFSETQ. The V end lost 5 bases, the J end lost 3 bases, and 13 bases lay between the germline ends. This CDR3 is 14 amino acids long. The CDR3 loop reads CASRPGVGTDTQYF. CDR3 DNA: TGCGCCAGCAGGCCCGGGGTAGGGACAGATACGCAGTATTTT.

This clone was counted a single time. The rearrangement links TRBV5-1 to TRBJ1-6; 12 positions agree with TRBD1. The V gene's germline CDR1 is SGHRS and CDR2 YFSETQ. Trimming took 4 bases from V and 8 from J; bases not matched to a gene: 7. The CDR3 extends over 16 amino acids. CDR3 region: CASSPGQGASYSPLHF. CDR3 sequence (DNA): TGCGCCAGCAGCCCGGGACAGGGGGCTTCTTATTCACCCCTCCACTTT.

The rearrangement joins TRBV10-3 to TRBJ2-6; 8 bases agree with TRBD1. The CDR3 totals 18 residues. V dropped 4 bases and J dropped 4; count of bases not matched to a gene: 12. The germline CDR1 and CDR2 sequences are ENHRY and SYGVKD. DNA for the CDR3: TGTGCCATCAGTGTTGGACAGGGTGGTCTAGCCGGGGCCAACGTCCTGACTTTC. Translating gives CAISVGQGGLAGANVLTF.

The gene calls are TRBV6-5 and TRBJ1-1; D unclear. There are 14 residues in the CDR3. Trimming stripped 2 bases from V and 0 bases from J, with 7 bases between. CDR1 and CDR2 from the germline V gene are MNHEY and SVGAGI. The CDR3 nucleotides read TGTGCCAGCAGTTACACAACCATGAACACTGAAGCTTTCTTT. The encoded protein is CASSYTTMNTEAFF.

This chain links TRBV27 with TRBJ2-1; the match to TRBD2 covers 7 bases. With V trimmed by 8 bases and J by 12 bases, 19 bases remained unmatched. The CDR3 runs to 15 residues. Germline CDR1 is MNHEY and CDR2 is SMNVEV (reference sequence). The chain's CDR3 is CASSPGAGRRGVQFF. The CDR3 nucleotides are TGTGCCAGCTCCCCCGGGGCAGGCCGTCGGGGGGTGCAGTTCTTC.

CDR3 sequence reads: CASALSGTGSTEAFF. CDR3 in DNA: TGTGCCAGTGCCCTTTCCGGGACAGGCTCCACTGAAGCTTTCTTT. The chain is built from TRBV7-9 and TRBJ1-1, with TRBD1 identical over 8 bases. Per germline, CDR1 SEHNR and CDR2 FQNEAQ (reference sequence). Trimming removed 9 bases from V and 4 bases from J; junction bases left unmatched: 13. This CDR3 region has 15 residues.

Concerning this clone itself: A much bigger clone sits one base away, suggesting this may be a read error. Other nucleotide sequences in the sample specify the same CDR3. The V gene is TRBV7-9, the J gene TRBJ2-7; D call uncertain. CDR1 is SEHNR and CDR2 is FQNEAQ in the germline V gene (reference sequence). V dropped 5 bases and J dropped 3 bases, with 5 bases sitting between them. The CDR3 covers 11 residues. CDR3 sequence (DNA): TGTGCCAGCAGCCCTAACTACGAGCAGTACTTC. Its protein product is CASSPNYEQYF.

Worth noting for this clone: The same CDR3 arises from other DNA sequences in this sample as well. The rearrangement links TRBV9 to TRBJ1-2; D uncertain. With 0 bases removed from V and 2 bases from J, the gap between germline ends came to 8 bases. CDR3 length: 14 residues. Per germline, CDR1 SGDLS and CDR2 YYNGEE. Here the CDR3 reads CASSVDPGNYGYTF. The DNA of the CDR3 is TGTGCCAGCAGCGTAGATCCGGGAAACTATGGCTACACCTTC. The complete variable domain, with remaining parts taken from reference TRBV9 and TRBJ1-2, reads DSGVTQTPKHLITATGQRVTLRCSPRSGDLSVYWYQQSLDQGLQFLIQYYNGEERAKGNILERFSAQQFPDLHSELNLSSLELGDSALYFCASSVDPGNYGYTFGSGTRLTVV.

This clone has just one count. The chain combines TRBV3-1 (or the pseudogene TRBV3-2) with TRBJ2-3; 9 nucleotides line up with TRBD2. Trimming took 4 bases from V and 0 from J; bases not matched to a gene: 5. The CDR3 contains 16 residues. CDR1 is LGHDT and CDR2 is YNNKEL in the germline V gene (reference sequence). CDR3 DNA sequence: TGTGCCAGCAGCCGTACAGCGGGGGGAAGCACAGATACGCAGTATTTT. The encoded protein is CASSRTAGGSTDTQYF.

This sequence joins TRBV28 and TRBJ1-2; the match to TRBD1 covers 9 bases. Unmatched junction bases numbered 4, after V lost 1 base and J lost 1 base. Germline assignment: CDR1 MDHEN and CDR2 SYDVKM. The CDR3 loop spans 16 amino acids. The CDR3 nucleotides are TGTGCCAGCAGTTTATTAGGGACAGGGAGTAACTATGGCTACACCTTC. It translates to CASSLLGTGSNYGYTF.